This record concerns one T cell receptor (beta chain) sequence. As yet, its antigen is unknown. The CDR3 is 16 residues long. Germline loops: CDR1 LGHNA, CDR2 YNFKEQ. With 3 bases clipped from V and 1 base from J, the junction kept 5 bases outside the gene matches. The source of the sample is a study of identical twins. Findings and limits, study-wide: Monozygotic twin pairs showed more out-of-frame TCR alpha sharing than models estimated. Beta out-of-frame sequences showed weaker excess sharing between twins. Excess low generation probability was seen in twin-shared out-of-frame alpha sequences.

TCRdb passed the 5' RACE reads through MiXCR, listing each CDR3 protein once. The table includes nearly 900,000 distinct CDR3 sequences, approximately 13% detected once. These data were likewise used in another study, on yellow fever vaccine responses in identical twins. From that study: A vaccine T cell response that seemed partly convergent and partly personalized was reported in twins.

This clonotype originated in a woman aged 18-29 years in good health. This chain links TRBV4-2 with TRBJ2-2; 7 bases are a match to TRBD2. The material sequenced was PBMCs. The CDR3 is CASSHPGGRNTGELFF. In nucleotides, the CDR3 is TGTGCCAGCAGCCACCCTGGCGGGAGGAACACCGGGGAGCTGTTTTTT.